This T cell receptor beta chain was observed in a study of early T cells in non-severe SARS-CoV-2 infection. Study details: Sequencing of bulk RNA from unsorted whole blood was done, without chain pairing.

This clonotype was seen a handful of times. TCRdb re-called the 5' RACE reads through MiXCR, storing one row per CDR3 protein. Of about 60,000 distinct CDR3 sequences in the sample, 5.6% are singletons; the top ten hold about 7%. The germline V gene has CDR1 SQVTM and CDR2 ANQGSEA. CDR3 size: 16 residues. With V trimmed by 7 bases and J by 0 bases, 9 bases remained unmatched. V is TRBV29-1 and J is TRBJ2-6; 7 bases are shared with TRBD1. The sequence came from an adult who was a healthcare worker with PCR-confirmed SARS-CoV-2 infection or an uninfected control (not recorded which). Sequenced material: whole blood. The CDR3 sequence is CSAADRWASGANVLTF. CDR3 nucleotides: TGCAGCGCGGCGGACAGGTGGGCCTCTGGGGCCAACGTCCTGACTTTC.